This T cell receptor (beta chain) was sequenced in a study of T cell responses to AZD1222 COVID-19 vaccine. Of note for this clone: What it binds is unknown.

The data were produced by immunoSEQ multiplex PCR, yet TCRdb's version contains in-frame clones alone and is incomplete. The sample lists about 73,000 clones; about nine tenths were seen once. The study, taken as a whole, reports: Baseline testing showed seropositivity in only 6 or 7 AZD1222 recipients. Two AZD1222 administrations were followed by greater Spike-specific TCR breadth and depth. Nearly half of the spike-specific TCRs reportedly recognize variant regions that carry no mutations. In a largely white British group with more females than males, clonal diversity was possibly underestimated.

The CDR3 sequence is 14 residues long. Germline V gene lookup returns CDR1 WSHSY and CDR2 SAAADI. The V and J ends lost 8 bases and 4 bases, in that order; junction bases with no gene match: 6. Source: peripheral blood, taken 28 days after the second AZD1222 dose. V usage is TRBV10-2 and J usage is TRBJ2-2; 8 positions agree with TRBD1. This TCR was recovered from an adult who received the AZD1222 COVID-19 vaccine. CDR3 residues: CASDGQGLTGELFF. The CDR3 DNA reads as TGCGCCAGCGACGGACAGGGACTCACCGGGGAGCTGTTTTTT.